This T cell receptor (beta chain) was recorded in a study of blood T cells in healthy people across ages (dated by TCRdb to between 2015 and 2017). About the investigation overall: In model experiments, template switching captured about one uniquely barcoded TCR beta cDNA molecule for every two T cells. Using deep sequencing normalized with unique cDNA molecular identifiers, the study measured how TCR beta repertoire diversity changes with age. The donors were divided into four age groups: young (average 16 years), middle-aged (roughly 42), aged (about 61) and long-lived (82). To avoid experimental bias, donors of different ages were spread randomly across the sequencing lanes. Two additional independent replicas of 1 million unique cDNA reads from the same blood draw were analyzed for two donors (one aged 18 to 29 and one aged 80 or older). Results and caveats for the whole study, not just this receptor: Total diversity estimates from one million sequenced T cells were considered lower bounds and underestimates. Because the CMV infection status of the donors was unknown, age-related changes in expanded clonotypes may potentially have been confounded. Compared with the aged group, more naive CD4+ T cells, fewer expanded clones and increased TCR diversity were shown by the long-lived group, suggesting age selection. Observed TCR beta diversity per million T cells fell roughly linearly with age, and a significant reduction was already apparent by age around 36. Because profiling used bulk unsorted PBMCs, naive and antigen-experienced compartments could not be compared conclusively. There was a strong correlation between observed TCR beta diversity and the percentage of naive T cells measured by flow cytometry.

The roughly 42 donors, aged roughly 6 to 100 years, were systemically healthy Caucasian individuals from Russia. Each donor gave 9 to 10 milliliters of peripheral blood, collected into EDTA-treated Vacutainer tubes. PBMCs were isolated by Ficoll-Paque density-gradient centrifugation, with at least 6 million obtained per sample. Total RNA, at least 5 micrograms per sample, was extracted from PBMCs with Trizol reagent. Naive CD45RAhigh/CD27high T cell percentages were measured by flow cytometry on a PBMC aliquot from every donor. Taken from the germline V gene, the CDR1 and CDR2 loops are MGHDK and SYGVNS. Trimming removed 3 bases from V and 10 bases from J; the gene matches leave 12 bases unexplained. Including the terminal cysteine and phenylalanine, the CDR3 comprises 14 residues. The kept DNA is CDR3 alone, 42 bases in frame from the first base. Library preparation was by 5' RACE. The instrument was an Illumina HiSeq 2500. The second PCR ran for about 7 to 11 cycles and used a J-beta primer mix along with a sample-barcoded 5' primer. A unique molecular identifier was introduced onto each TCR beta cDNA molecule by a template-switch 5' adaptor carrying 12 random nucleotides. Each sample yielded at least 2.5 million CDR3-containing paired-end reads. The Mint cDNA synthesis kit, primed by a TRBC-specific oligonucleotide, was used to synthesize first-strand cDNA from all RNA. Following uracil-DNA glycosylase treatment, all cDNA underwent a first 18-cycle PCR with the universal primers M1SS and BC2_uni_R. In the original analysis: Normalization of each sample was performed by random selection of 1 million high-quality reads, each carrying a distinct molecular identifier. Instead of being binned into consensus sequences, reads that shared molecular identifiers were thrown out. CDR3 identification, clonotype clustering and error correction used MiTCR with a Q25 quality threshold and the strictest error-elimination algorithm. A nonparametric unseen species model with Euler transformation was used to estimate a lower bound on total TCR beta diversity. Through fastp at Q25 and MiXCR, TCRdb rebuilt clones from the public reads, retaining in-frame beta chains. Rows with one shared CDR3 protein collapse into an entry with the most common genes and DNA. The V and J calls were determined by TCRdb, not by the authors. In all, the sample holds fewer than 950,000 distinct CDR3 sequences, and about 53% of those were seen once. Roughly 37% of the sample rests with the top ten.

Only a few counts were recorded for this clonotype. The antigen it binds to is not known. No much larger clonotype is one base removed from it; base qualities were not supplied. The source is a man older than 75 in good health. Material: blood. The rearrangement joined TRBV25-1 to TRBJ2-7, and 7 junctional nucleotides match TRBD2. The encoded CDR3 is CASSDEGRELAQYF. Read as DNA, the sequence is TGTGCCAGCAGTGATGAGGGGCGGGAGTTAGCCCAGTACTTC.